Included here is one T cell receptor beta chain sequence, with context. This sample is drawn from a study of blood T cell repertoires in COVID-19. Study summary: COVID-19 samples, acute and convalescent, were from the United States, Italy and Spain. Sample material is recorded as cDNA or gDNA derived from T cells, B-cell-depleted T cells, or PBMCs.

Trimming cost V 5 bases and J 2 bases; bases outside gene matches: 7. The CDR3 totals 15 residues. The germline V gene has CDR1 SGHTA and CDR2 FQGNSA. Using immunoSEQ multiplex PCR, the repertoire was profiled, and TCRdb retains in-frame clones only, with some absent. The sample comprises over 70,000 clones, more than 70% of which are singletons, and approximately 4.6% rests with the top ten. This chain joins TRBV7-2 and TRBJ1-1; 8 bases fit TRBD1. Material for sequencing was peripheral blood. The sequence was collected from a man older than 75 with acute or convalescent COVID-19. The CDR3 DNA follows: TGTGCCAGCAGCCCGCGACAGGGGAGAAACACTGAAGCTTTCTTT. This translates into CASSPRQGRNTEAFF.